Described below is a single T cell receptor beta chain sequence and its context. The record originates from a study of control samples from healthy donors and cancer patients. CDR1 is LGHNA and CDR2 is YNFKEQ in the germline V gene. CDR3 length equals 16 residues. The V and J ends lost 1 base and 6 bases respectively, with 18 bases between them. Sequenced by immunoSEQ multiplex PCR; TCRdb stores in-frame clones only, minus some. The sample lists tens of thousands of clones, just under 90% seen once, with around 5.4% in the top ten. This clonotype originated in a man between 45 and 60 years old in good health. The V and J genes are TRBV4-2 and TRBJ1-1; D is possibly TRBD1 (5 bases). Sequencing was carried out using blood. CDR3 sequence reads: CASSQVGGTAAAEAFF. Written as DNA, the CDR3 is TGTGCCAGCAGCCAAGTGGGCGGGACCGCCGCGGCTGAAGCTTTCTTT.